This T cell receptor beta chain was profiled in a study of T cell responses to AZD1222 COVID-19 vaccine. Study findings and constraints: In the spike-specific TCR repertoire, nearly half reportedly target unmutated variant regions. The donors showed a predominance of white British ancestry and of females, with possible underestimation of clonal diversity. Dominant at 160-218 and 743-854, vaccine-associated CD4 TCRs also spanned spike.

As to this clone: Its specificity is unknown.

This table comes from immunoSEQ multiplex PCR, and its TCRdb copy is limited to in-frame clones, with some not included. The repertoire holds 99,000 or so clones, roughly 86% seen once, with 2.5% to 4% in the top ten. The V segment lost 2 bases and the J segment 2 bases; nucleotides outside the gene matches: 2. From germline, CDR1 is SEHNR and CDR2 FQNEAQ (reference sequence). This CDR3 region has 15 residues. The J gene is TRBJ1-5, the V gene TRBV7-9, with 8 bases identical to TRBD1. This specimen was peripheral blood, taken 28 days after the second dose of the MenACWY control vaccine. The source of this sequence is an adult who received the MenACWY meningococcal vaccine as a control. CDR3 loop: CASSLQGARNQPQHF. Here the CDR3 DNA reads TGTGCCAGCAGCTTACAGGGGGCACGCAATCAGCCCCAGCATTTT.